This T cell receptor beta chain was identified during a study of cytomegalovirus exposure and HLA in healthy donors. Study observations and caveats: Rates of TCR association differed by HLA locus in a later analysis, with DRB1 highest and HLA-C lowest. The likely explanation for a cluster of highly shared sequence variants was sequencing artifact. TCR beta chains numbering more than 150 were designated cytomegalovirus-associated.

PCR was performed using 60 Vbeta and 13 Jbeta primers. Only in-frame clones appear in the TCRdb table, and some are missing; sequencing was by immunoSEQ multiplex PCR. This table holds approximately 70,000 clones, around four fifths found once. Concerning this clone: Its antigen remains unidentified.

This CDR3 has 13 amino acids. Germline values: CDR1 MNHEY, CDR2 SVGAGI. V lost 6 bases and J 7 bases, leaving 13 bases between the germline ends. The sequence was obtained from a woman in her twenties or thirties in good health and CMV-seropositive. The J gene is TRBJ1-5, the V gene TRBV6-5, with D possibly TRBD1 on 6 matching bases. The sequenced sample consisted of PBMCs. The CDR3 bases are TGTGCCAGCAGCCGGGCAGGGGTCCAGCCCCAGCATTTT. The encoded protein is CASSRAGVQPQHF.